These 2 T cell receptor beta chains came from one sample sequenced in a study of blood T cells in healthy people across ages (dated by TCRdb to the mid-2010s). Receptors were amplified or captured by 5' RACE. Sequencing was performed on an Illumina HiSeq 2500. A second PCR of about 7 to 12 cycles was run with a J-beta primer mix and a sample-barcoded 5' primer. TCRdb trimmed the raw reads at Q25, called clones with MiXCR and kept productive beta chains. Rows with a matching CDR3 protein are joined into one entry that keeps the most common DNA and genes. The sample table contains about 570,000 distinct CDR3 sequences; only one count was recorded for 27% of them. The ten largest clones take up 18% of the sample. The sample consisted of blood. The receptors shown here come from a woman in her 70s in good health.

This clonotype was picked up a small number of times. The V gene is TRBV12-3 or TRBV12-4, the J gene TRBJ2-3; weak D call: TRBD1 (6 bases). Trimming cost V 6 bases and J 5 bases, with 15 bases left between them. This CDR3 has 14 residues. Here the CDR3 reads CASSLGQTLDTQYF. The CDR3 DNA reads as TGTGCCAGCAGCCTCGGACAGACCCTAGATACGCAGTATTTT.

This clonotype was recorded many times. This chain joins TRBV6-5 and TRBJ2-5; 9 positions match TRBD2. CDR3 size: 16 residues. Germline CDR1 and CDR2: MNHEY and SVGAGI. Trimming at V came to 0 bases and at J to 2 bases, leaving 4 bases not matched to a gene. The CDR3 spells CASSYSQAGGQETQYF. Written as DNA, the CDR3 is TGTGCCAGCAGTTACTCTCAAGCGGGGGGACAAGAGACCCAGTACTTC.